This T cell receptor (beta chain) derives from a study of cytomegalovirus exposure and HLA in healthy donors. With 0 bases removed from V and 13 bases from J, the gap between germline ends came to 13 bases. This CDR3 has 13 residues. Germline V gene data show CDR1 as LNHNV and CDR2 as YYDKDF (reference sequence). PCR employed 60 Vbeta and 13 Jbeta primers. Sequencing was performed with immunoSEQ multiplex PCR; in TCRdb, only in-frame clones are kept and a portion is missing. The sample consists of some 120,000 clones, roughly 82% of them appearing once. The chain links TRBV15 to TRBJ2-1; D gene uncertain. Sequencing was carried out using PBMCs. The receptor was derived from a woman younger than 30 in good health and CMV-seropositive. CDR3 sequence reads: CATSRDTGSAQFF. CDR3 coding DNA: TGTGCCACCAGCAGAGATACCGGAAGCGCTCAGTTCTTC.